The present TCR beta chain was sequenced within a study of post-analysis software for immune sequencing data. The CDR3 has 14 residues. A remark on this clonotype: Its target is unknown. An end of the junction differs from the germline gene, which may be a read error.

Study results and caveats: Roughly 5 TRBV segments (TRBV5-6, TRBV5-1 and TRBV20-1 among them) occurred more frequently in patients than in controls. The F measure placed samples prepared in the same batch into strongly shared clusters. Controls had significantly higher normalized Chao1 diversity than multiple sclerosis patients.

cDNA libraries of TCR beta carried unique molecular identifiers. Each batch of 1 to 10 million T cells produced around 460,000 cDNA molecules. TCRdb itself ran the PCR reads through MiXCR, one entry per CDR3 protein. Of a few hundred thousand distinct CDR3 sequences listed, 30% to 40% were seen once; the top ten hold 5% to 6%. The chain couples TRBV12-3 or TRBV12-4 to TRBJ1-1; D uncertain. The source material was blood. This receptor was taken from a girl between 2 and 17 years old with multiple sclerosis. CDR3 sequence reads: CASSLLRSNTEVFF. The CDR3 DNA sequence: TGTGCCAGCAGTTTACTGAGATCAAACACTGAAGTTTTCTTT.